This T cell receptor (beta chain) emerged from a study of blood T cell repertoires in COVID-19. Study summary: The United States, Italy and Spain supplied acute and convalescent COVID-19 samples. The analysed material was cDNA or gDNA that came from T cells, B-cell-depleted T cells, or PBMCs.

In the authors' workflow: Quantification of nucleated cells was approximated via reference gene primer amplification. TCRdb's copy holds only in-frame clones and misses some; the assay was immunoSEQ multiplex PCR. V, J and clone size reflect that table, while D and trimming were determined from the DNA. The sample lists more than 95,000 clones; 79% were seen once. J gave up 1 base and V 3 bases, and 0 bases lay outside the gene matches. Per germline, CDR1 SGHAT and CDR2 FQNNGV. The CDR3 contains 15 residues. The source is a man aged 40-49 years with active or convalescent COVID-19. The chain employs TRBV11-2 and TRBJ2-3; 11 nucleotides align to TRBD2. Sequenced: peripheral blood. The CDR3 reads CASSLTSGGTDTQYF. CDR3 DNA: TGTGCCAGCAGCTTGACTAGCGGGGGCACAGATACGCAGTATTTT.